This T cell receptor beta chain appears in the sequencing data of a study of beta chain features in type 1 diabetes. The CDR3 is 13 residues long. The V and J ends lost 4 bases and 8 bases respectively, with 15 bases between them. The germline V gene encodes CDR1 SGHNT and CDR2 YYREEE (reference sequence). The investigators reverse transcribed all of the isolated RNA, so they sequenced expressed TCRB transcripts. Sequencing was performed with immunoSEQ multiplex PCR; in TCRdb, only in-frame clones are kept and a portion is missing. Of 200,000 to 300,000 clones listed, about a fifth are singletons. CD4+ naive, central memory, regulatory and stem cell-like memory subsets were isolated by sorting on CD45RO/CCR7/CD25/CD127/CD95/CD27. Broader study findings: Significant though moderate, a shortening of TCRB CDR3s appeared in all four CD4+ subsets of Type 1 diabetes patients. Sequencing the cDNA could make cells with high TCR expression show up more than they should.

In regard to this clone: The antigen is unknown.

Source material: naive CD4+ T cells from blood. This sequence originates from a middle-aged woman with type 1 diabetes. The chain recombines TRBV5-4 with TRBJ1-2, with no clear D. CDR3 in DNA: TGTGCCAGCAGCCCCCGTAACCTCGAGGGCTACACCTTC. Its translation is CASSPRNLEGYTF.